The next 5 T cell receptor beta chains were all read from a single sample in a study of shared clonotypes between healthy human individuals. Sequencing was performed with immunoSEQ multiplex PCR; in TCRdb, only in-frame clones are kept and a portion is missing. The sample carries roughly 2,300,000 clones, roughly 92% recorded once. Sequenced material: naive CD4+ T cells from PBMCs. The subset was: CD45RA+ positively selected. These receptor sequences come from a man aged 18 to 29 in good health. Some clones in this sample may be carry-over from other donors' samples.

The chain has TRBV30 and TRBJ2-1, with D perhaps TRBD1 or TRBD2 (5 bases each). CDR3 size: 15 residues. With 5 bases removed from V and 1 base from J, the gap between germline ends came to 15 bases. CDR1 and CDR2 (germline): GTSNPN, SVGIG (reference sequence). CDR3 region: CAWLGPEGSYNEQFF. The CDR3 bases are TGTGCCTGGTTAGGGCCCGAGGGGTCCTACAATGAGCAGTTCTTC.

The chain links TRBV27 to TRBJ2-1; maybe TRBD2 (5 bases). The CDR3 contains 14 residues. Germline-derived CDR1 and CDR2 are MNHEY and SMNVEV (reference sequence). The germline V and J ends were trimmed by 2 bases and 9 bases, with 14 bases remaining between them. The DNA of the CDR3 is TGTGCCAGCAGTTTAACATTAGCGAGTACTGAGCAGTTCTTC. Encoded protein: CASSLTLASTEQFF.

V is TRBV9 and J is TRBJ2-7; D is uncertain. The CDR3 contains 15 residues. Germline-derived CDR1 and CDR2 are SGDLS and YYNGEE. Trimming cost V 0 bases and J 2 bases, with 12 bases left between them. As DNA, the CDR3 is TGTGCCAGCAGCGTAGCTCCTTACACGACCTACGAGCAGTACTTC. Amino acids: CASSVAPYTTYEQYF.

The V gene is TRBV27, the J gene TRBJ2-1; D gene unclear. Germline CDR1 MNHEY, CDR2 SMNVEV (reference sequence). This CDR3 has 15 amino acids. With 2 bases removed from V and 6 bases from J, the gap between germline ends came to 14 bases. The CDR3: CASSLRTTRFNEQFF. The CDR3 region has the DNA TGTGCCAGCAGTTTACGAACTACGAGGTTCAATGAGCAGTTCTTC.

This CDR3 reads CASSVGSDYLYEQYF. The CDR3 bases are TGTGCCAGCAGCGTAGGATCAGACTATCTCTACGAGCAGTACTTC. The gene calls are TRBV9 and TRBJ2-7; perhaps TRBD2 as D (5 bases). CDR3 length equals 15 residues. Germline lookup yields CDR1 SGDLS and CDR2 YYNGEE. V dropped 0 bases and J dropped 3 bases, with 13 bases sitting between them.